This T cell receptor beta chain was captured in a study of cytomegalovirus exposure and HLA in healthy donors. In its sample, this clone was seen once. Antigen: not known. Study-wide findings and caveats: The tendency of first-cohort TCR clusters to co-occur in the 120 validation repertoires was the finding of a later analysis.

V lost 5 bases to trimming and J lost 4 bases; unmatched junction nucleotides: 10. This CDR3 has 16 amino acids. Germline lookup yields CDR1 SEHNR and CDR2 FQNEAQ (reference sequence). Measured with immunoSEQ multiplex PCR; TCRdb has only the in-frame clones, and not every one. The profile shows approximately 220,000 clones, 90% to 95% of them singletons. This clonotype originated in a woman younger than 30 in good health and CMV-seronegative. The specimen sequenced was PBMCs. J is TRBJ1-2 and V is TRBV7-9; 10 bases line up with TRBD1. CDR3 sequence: CASSRWWDRGVYGYTF. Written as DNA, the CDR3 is TGTGCCAGCAGCCGGTGGTGGGACAGGGGAGTCTATGGCTACACCTTC.